This entry concerns a single T cell receptor beta chain. Cohort placement rested on clinical history that participants reported themselves. These data come from a study of blood T cell repertoires in COVID-19. For the study at large: COVID-19 samples from acute and convalescent phases originated in the United States, Italy and Spain. PBMCs, B-cell-depleted T cells, or T cells were the source of the cDNA or gDNA that made up the material.

The V gene's germline CDR1 is MNHEY and CDR2 SMNVEV (reference sequence). The J segment lost 2 bases and the V segment lost 6 bases, leaving 15 bases of the junction unmatched. This CDR3 has 18 residues. The assay was immunoSEQ multiplex PCR, and TCRdb's table has in-frame clones only and misses some. The sample has some 270,000 clones; 80% to 90% are singletons. Sequencing was performed on PBMCs or T cells enriched from blood (not recorded which). This chain links TRBV27 with TRBJ2-3; 9 bases map to TRBD2. The source of this sequence is a woman in her thirties or forties who had been exposed to COVID-19. CDR3 coding DNA: TGTGCCAGCAGCCGCCGCGGGACTAGCAAATTTATCACAGATACGCAGTATTTT. Its translation is CASSRRGTSKFITDTQYF.